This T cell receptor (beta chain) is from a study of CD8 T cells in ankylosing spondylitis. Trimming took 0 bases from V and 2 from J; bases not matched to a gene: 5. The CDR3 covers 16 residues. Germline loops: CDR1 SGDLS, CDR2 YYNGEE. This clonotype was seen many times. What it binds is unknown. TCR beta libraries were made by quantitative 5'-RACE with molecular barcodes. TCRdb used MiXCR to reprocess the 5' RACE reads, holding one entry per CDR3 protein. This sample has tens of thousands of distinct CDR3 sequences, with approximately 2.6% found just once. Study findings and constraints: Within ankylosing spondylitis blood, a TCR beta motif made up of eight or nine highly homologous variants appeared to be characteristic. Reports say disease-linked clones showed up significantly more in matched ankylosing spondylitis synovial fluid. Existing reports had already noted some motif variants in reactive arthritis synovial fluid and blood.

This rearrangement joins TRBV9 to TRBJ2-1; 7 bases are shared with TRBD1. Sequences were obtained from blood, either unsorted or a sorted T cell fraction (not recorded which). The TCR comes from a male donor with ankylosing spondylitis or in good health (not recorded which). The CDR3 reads CASSVAWTGTYNEQFF. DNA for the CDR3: TGTGCCAGCAGCGTAGCTTGGACAGGCACCTACAATGAGCAGTTCTTC.